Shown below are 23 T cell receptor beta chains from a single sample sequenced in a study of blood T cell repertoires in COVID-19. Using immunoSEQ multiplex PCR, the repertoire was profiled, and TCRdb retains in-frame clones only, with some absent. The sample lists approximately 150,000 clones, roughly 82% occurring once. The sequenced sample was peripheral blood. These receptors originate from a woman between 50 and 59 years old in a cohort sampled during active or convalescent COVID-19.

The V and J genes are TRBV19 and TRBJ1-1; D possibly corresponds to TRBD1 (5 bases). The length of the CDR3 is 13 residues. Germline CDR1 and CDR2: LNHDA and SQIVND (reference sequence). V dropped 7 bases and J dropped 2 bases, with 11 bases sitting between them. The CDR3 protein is CASTNRYNTEAFF. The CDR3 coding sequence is TGTGCCAGTACTAACAGGTACAACACTGAAGCTTTCTTT.

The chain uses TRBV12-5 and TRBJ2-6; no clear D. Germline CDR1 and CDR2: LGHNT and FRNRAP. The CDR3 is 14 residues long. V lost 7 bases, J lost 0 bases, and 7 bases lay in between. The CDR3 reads CASAPSSGANVLTF. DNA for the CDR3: TGTGCTAGTGCCCCCTCCTCTGGGGCCAACGTCCTGACTTTC. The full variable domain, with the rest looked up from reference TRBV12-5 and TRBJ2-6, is DARVTQTPRHKVTEMGQEVTMRCQPILGHNTVFWYRQTMMQGLELLAYFRNRAPLDDSGMPKDRFSAEMPDATLATLKIQPSEPRDSAVYFCASAPSSGANVLTFGAGSRLTVL.

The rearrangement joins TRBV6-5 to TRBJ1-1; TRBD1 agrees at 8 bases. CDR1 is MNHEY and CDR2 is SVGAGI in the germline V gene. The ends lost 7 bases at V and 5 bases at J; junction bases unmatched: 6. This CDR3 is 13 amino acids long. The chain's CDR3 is CASITGGSTEAFF. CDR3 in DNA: TGTGCCAGCATCACAGGGGGTTCTACTGAAGCTTTCTTT.

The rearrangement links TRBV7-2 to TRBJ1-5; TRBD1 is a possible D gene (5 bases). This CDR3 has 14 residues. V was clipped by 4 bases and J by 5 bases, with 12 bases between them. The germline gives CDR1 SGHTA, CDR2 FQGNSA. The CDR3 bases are TGTGCCAGCAGCTACTTCCAGGGTGATCAGCCCCAGCATTTT. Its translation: CASSYFQGDQPQHF.

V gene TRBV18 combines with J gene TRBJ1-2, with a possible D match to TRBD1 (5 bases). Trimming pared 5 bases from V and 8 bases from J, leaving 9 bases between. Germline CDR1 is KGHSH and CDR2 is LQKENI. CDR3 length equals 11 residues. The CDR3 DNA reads TGTGCCAGCTCATCTCCAGGGGGCTACACCTTC. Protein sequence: CASSSPGGYTF.

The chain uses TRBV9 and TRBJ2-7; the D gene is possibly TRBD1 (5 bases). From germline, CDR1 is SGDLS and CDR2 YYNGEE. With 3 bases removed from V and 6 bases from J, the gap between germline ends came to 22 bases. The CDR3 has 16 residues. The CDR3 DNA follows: TGTGCCAGCAGCGCCACCCGGCGGCAGGGTTTAAGCGAGCAGTACTTC. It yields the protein CASSATRRQGLSEQYF.

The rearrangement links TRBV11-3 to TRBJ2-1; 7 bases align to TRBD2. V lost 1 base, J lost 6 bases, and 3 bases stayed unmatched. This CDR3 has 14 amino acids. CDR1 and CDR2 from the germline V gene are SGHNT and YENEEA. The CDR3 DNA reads TGTGCCAGCAGCTTAGGACTAGCCTCCAATGAGCAGTTCTTC. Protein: CASSLGLASNEQFF.

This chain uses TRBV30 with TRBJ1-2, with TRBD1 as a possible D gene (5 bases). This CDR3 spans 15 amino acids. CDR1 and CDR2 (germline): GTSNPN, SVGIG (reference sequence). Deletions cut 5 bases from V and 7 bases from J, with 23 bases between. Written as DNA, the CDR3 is TGTGCCTGGGGTACACAACAGGTTACGGCTAGTGGCTACACCTTC. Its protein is CAWGTQQVTASGYTF.

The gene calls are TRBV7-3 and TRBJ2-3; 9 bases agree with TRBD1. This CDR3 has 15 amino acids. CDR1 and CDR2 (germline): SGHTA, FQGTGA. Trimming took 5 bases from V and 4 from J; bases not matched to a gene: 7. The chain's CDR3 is CASSPSNRGPDTQYF. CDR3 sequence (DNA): TGTGCCAGCAGCCCGTCAAACAGGGGGCCAGATACGCAGTATTTT.

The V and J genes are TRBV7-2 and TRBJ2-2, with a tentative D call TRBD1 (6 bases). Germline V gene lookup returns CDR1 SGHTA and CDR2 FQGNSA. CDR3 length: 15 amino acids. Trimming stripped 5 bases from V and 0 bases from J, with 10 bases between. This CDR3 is CASSPGTTNTGELFF. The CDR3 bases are TGTGCCAGCAGCCCAGGGACAACGAACACCGGGGAGCTGTTTTTT.

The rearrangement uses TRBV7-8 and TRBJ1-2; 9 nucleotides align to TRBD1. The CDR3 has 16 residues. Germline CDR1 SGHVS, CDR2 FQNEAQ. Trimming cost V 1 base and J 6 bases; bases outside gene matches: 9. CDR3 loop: CASSLDWTGVRDGYTF. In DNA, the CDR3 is TGTGCCAGCAGCTTAGATTGGACAGGGGTTCGAGATGGCTACACCTTC.

CDR3 nucleotides: TGTGCCAGCAGTTCCGAGCCGGGACAGGGGGCGAGTGGCTACACCTTC. Protein: CASSSEPGQGASGYTF. The chain uses TRBV27 and TRBJ1-2; TRBD1 matches 12 bases. J gave up 7 bases and V 4 bases, and 10 bases lay outside the gene matches. CDR1 is MNHEY and CDR2 is SMNVEV in the germline V gene (reference sequence). The CDR3 runs 16 residues.

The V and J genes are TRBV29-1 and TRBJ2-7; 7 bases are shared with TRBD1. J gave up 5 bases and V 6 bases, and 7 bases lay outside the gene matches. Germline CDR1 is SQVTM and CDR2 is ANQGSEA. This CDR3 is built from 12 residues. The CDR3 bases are TGCAGCGTCCGACAGGGAGTCAACGAGCAGTACTTC. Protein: CSVRQGVNEQYF.

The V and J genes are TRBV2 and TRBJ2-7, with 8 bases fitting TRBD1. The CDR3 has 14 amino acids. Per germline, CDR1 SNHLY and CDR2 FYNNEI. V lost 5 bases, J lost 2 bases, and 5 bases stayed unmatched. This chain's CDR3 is CASSRDRRAYEQYF. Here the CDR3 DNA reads TGTGCCAGCAGTCGGGACAGGAGGGCCTACGAGCAGTACTTC.

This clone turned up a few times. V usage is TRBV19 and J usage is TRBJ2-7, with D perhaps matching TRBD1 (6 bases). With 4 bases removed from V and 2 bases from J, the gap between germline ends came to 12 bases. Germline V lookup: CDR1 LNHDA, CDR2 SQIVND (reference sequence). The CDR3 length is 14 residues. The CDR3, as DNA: TGTGCCAGTAGTACTGTCAGGGGTGCCTACGAGCAGTACTTC. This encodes CASSTVRGAYEQYF.

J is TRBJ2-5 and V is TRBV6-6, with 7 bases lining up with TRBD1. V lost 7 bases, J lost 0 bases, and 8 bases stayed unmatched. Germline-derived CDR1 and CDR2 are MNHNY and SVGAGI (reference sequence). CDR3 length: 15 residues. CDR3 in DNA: TGTGCCAGCATCCACAGGGGCTCGTACCAAGAGACCCAGTACTTC. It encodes CASIHRGSYQETQYF.

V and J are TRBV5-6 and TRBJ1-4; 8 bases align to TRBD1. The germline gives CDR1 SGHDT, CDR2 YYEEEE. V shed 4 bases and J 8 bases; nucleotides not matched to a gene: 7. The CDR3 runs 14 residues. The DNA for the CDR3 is TGTGCCAGCAGCCTCGGACAGGGAAGGGAAAAACTGTTTTTT. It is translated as CASSLGQGREKLFF.

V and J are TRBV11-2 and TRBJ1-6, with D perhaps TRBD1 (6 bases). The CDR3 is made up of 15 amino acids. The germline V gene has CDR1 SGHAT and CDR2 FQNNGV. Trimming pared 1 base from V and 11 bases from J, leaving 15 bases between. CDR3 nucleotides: TGTGCCAGCAGCTTAGTGGGGCAGGGGCGGACACCCCTCCACTTT. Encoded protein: CASSLVGQGRTPLHF.

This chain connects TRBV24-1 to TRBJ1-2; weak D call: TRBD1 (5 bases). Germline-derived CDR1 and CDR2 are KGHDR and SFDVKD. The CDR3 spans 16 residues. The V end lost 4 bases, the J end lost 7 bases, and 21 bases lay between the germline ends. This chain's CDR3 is CATSETAGTGGGGYTF. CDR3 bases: TGTGCCACCAGTGAGACCGCCGGGACCGGGGGGGGTGGCTACACCTTC.

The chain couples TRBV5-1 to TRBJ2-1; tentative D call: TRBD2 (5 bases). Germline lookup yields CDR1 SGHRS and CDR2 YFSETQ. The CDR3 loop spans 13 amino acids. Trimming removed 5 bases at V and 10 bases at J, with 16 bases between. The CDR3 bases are TGCGCCAGCAGAAGCGGAGGCATCGGGGAGCAGTTCTTC. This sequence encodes CASRSGGIGEQFF.

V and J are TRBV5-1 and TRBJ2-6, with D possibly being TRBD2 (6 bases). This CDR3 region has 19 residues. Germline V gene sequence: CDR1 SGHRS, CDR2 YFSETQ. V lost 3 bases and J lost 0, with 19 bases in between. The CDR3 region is CASSWHRDSRDSGANVLTF. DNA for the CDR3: TGCGCCAGCAGCTGGCACCGGGACTCCCGGGACTCTGGGGCCAACGTCCTGACTTTC. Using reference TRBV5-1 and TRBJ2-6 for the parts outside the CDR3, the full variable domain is KAGVTQTPRYLIKTRGQQVTLSCSPISGHRSVSWYQQTPGQGLQFLFEYFSETQRNKGNFPGRFSGRQFSNSRSEMNVSTLELGDSALYLCASSWHRDSRDSGANVLTFGAGSRLTVL.

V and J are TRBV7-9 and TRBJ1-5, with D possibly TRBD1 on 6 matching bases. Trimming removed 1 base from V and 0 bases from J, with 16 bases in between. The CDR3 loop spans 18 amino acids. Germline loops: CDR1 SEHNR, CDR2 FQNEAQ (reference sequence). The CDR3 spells CASSLEGGGGYSNQPQHF. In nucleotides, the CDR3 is TGTGCCAGCAGCTTAGAGGGAGGGGGGGGCTATAGCAATCAGCCCCAGCATTTT.

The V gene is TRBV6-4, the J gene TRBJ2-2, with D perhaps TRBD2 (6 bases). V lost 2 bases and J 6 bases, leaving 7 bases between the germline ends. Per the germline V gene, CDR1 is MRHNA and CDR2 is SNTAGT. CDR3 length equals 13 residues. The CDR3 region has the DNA TGTGCCAGCAGTGACGGGGGGTCCGGGGAGCTGTTTTTT. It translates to CASSDGGSGELFF.